This section outlines one T cell receptor (beta chain) sequence together with its context. Per the authors' pipeline: Amplification of reference gene primers provided the estimated nucleated cell counts. This table comes from immunoSEQ multiplex PCR, and its TCRdb copy is limited to in-frame clones, with some not included. The V and J calls and clone size are taken from that table; D and trimming were inferred from the DNA. This table has about 140,000 clones, under 90% appearing once. Germline lookup yields CDR1 SGHNT and CDR2 YENEEA. Trimming cost V 6 bases and J 3 bases; bases outside gene matches: 3. This CDR3 comprises 15 residues. The sample is drawn from a study of blood T cell repertoires in COVID-19. Study background: The United States, Italy and Spain were the sources of the acute and convalescent COVID-19 samples. PBMCs, B-cell-depleted T cells, or T cells provided the cDNA or gDNA that made up the material.

The rearrangement joins TRBV11-3 to TRBJ2-1, with 12 bases that match TRBD2. The sequence was obtained from a human donor in a cohort sampled during active COVID-19. The sequencing sample was made of peripheral blood. The CDR3 spells CASSLAGGLYNEQFF. The CDR3 DNA reads TGTGCCAGCAGTCTAGCGGGAGGGCTCTACAATGAGCAGTTCTTC. Full variable domain (outside the CDR3, taken from reference TRBV11-3 and TRBJ2-1): EAGVVQSPRYKIIEKKQPVAFWCNPISGHNTLYWYLQNLGQGPELLIRYENEEAVDDSQLPKDRFSAERLKGVDSTLKIQPAELGDSAVYLCASSLAGGLYNEQFFGPGTRLTVL.